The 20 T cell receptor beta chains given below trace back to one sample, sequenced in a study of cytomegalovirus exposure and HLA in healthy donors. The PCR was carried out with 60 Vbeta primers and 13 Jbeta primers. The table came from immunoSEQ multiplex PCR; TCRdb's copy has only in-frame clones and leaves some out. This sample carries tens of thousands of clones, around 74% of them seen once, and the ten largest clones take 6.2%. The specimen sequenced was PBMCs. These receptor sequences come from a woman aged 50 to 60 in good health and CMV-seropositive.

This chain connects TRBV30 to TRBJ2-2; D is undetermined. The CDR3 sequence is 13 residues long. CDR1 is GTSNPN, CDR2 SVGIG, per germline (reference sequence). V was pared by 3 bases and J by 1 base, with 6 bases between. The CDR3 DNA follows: TGTGCCTGGAGGCAGGTGAACACCGGGGAGCTGTTTTTT. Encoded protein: CAWRQVNTGELFF. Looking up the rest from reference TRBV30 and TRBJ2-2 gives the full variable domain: SQTIHQWPATLVQPVGSPLSLECTVEGTSNPNLYWYRQAAGRGLQLLFYSVGIGQISSEVPQNLSASRPQDRQFILSSKKLLLSDSGFYLCAWRQVNTGELFFGEGSRLTVL.

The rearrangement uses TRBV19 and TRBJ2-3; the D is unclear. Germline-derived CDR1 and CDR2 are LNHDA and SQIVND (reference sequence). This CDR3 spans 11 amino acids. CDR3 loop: CAVTFGDTQYF. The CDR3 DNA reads TGTGCGGTTACCTTCGGAGATACGCAGTATTTT.

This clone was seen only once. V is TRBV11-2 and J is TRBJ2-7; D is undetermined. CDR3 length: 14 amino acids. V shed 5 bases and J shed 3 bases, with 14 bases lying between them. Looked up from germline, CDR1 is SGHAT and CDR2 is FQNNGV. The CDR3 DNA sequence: TGTGCCAGCAGCCCGACTGCTGCGCACTACGAGCAGTACTTC. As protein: CASSPTAAHYEQYF. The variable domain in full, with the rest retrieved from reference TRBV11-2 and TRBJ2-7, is EAGVAQSPRYKIIEKRQSVAFWCNPISGHATLYWYQQILGQGPKLLIQFQNNGVVDDSQLPKDRFSAERLKGVDSTLKIQPAKLEDSAVYLCASSPTAAHYEQYFGPGTRLTVT.

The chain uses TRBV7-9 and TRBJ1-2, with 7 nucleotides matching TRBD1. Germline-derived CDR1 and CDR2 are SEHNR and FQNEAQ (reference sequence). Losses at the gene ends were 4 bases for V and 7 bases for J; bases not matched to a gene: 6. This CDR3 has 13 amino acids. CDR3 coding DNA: TGTGCCAGCAGCTACCAGGGGGTCTCTGGCTACACCTTC. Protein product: CASSYQGVSGYTF.

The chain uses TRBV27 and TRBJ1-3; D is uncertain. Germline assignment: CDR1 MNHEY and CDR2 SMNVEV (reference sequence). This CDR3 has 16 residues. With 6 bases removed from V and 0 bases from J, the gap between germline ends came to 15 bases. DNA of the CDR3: TGTGCCAGCAGCCCTTCTCAGGCTATCTCTGGAAACACCATATATTTT. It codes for CASSPSQAISGNTIYF.

CDR3 coding DNA: TGTGCCAGTATTTATCATGGCTACACCTTC. Translated: CASIYHGYTF. The chain is built from TRBV19 and TRBJ1-2; D uncertain. Trimming removed 7 bases at V and 6 bases at J, with 6 bases between. Looked up from germline, CDR1 is LNHDA and CDR2 is SQIVND (reference sequence). This CDR3 region has 10 residues.

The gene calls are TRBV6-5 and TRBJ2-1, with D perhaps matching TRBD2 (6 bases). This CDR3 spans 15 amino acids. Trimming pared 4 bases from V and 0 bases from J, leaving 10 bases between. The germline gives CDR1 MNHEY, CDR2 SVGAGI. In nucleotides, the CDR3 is TGTGCCAGCAGTTCCCCCGGGAGCTCCTACAATGAGCAGTTCTTC. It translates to CASSSPGSSYNEQFF.

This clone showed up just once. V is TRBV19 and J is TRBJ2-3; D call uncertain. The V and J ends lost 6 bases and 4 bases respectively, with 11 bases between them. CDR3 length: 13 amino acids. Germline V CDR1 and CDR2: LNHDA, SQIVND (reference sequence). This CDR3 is CASSPSVADTQYF. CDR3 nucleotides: TGTGCCAGTAGCCCATCAGTCGCAGATACGCAGTATTTT.

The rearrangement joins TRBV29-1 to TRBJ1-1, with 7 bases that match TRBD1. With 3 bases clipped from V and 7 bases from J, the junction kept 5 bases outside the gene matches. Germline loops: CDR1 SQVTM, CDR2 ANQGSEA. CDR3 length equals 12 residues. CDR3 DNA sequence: TGCAGCGTTGATACAGGGGTAGGTGAAGCTTTCTTT. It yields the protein CSVDTGVGEAFF.

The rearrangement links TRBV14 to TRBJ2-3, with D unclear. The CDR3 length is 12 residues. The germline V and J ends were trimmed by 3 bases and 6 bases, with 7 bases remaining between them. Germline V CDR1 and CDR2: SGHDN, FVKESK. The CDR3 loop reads CASSQFSDTQYF. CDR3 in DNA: TGTGCCAGCAGCCAGTTCTCCGATACGCAGTATTTT.

The CDR3, as DNA: TGTGCCAGCGGCTGGACAGGGAAGGTAACCGGGGAGCTGTTTTTT. Translated: CASGWTGKVTGELFF. The chain employs TRBV5-6 and TRBJ2-2, with 8 nucleotides matching TRBD1. With 7 bases clipped from V and 5 bases from J, the junction kept 10 bases outside the gene matches. This CDR3 is built from 15 residues. Germline V gene lookup returns CDR1 SGHDT and CDR2 YYEEEE.

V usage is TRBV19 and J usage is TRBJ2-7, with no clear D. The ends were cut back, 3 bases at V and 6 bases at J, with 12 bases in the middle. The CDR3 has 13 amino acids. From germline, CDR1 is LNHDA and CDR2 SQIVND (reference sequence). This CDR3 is CASSMARQTEQYF. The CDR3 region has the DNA TGTGCCAGTAGTATGGCCAGGCAAACCGAGCAGTACTTC.

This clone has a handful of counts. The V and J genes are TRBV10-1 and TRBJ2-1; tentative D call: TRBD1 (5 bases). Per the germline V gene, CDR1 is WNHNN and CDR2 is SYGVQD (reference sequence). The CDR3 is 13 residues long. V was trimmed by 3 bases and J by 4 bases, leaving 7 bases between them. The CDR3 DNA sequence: TGCGCCAGCAGTGAAGGGGTATACAATGAGCAGTTCTTC. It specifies CASSEGVYNEQFF.

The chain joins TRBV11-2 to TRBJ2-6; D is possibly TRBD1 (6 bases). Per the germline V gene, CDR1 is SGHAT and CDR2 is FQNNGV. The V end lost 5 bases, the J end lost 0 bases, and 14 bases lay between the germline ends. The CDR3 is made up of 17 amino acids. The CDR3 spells CASSPLRTVSGANVLTF. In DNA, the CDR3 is TGTGCCAGCAGCCCACTAAGGACAGTCTCTGGGGCCAACGTCCTGACTTTC.

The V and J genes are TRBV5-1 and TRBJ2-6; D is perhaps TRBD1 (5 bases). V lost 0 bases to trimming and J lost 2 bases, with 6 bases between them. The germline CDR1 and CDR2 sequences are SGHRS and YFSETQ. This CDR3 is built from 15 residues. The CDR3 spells CASSLEGAGANVLTF. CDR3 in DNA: TGCGCCAGCAGCTTGGAAGGGGCTGGGGCCAACGTCCTGACTTTC.

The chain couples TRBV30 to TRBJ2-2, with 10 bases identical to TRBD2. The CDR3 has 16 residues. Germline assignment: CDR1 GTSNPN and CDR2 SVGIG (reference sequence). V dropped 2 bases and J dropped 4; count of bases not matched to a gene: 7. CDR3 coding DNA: TGTGCCTGGAGTCTAGCTAGCGGGAGTATCACCGGGGAGCTGTTTTTT. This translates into CAWSLASGSITGELFF.

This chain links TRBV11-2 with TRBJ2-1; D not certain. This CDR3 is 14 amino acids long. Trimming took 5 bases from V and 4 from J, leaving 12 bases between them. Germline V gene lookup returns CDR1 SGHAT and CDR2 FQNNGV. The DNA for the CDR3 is TGTGCCAGCAGCCCTCCCCAGAAGTACAATGAGCAGTTCTTC. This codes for CASSPPQKYNEQFF. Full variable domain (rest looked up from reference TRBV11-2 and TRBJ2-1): EAGVAQSPRYKIIEKRQSVAFWCNPISGHATLYWYQQILGQGPKLLIQFQNNGVVDDSQLPKDRFSAERLKGVDSTLKIQPAKLEDSAVYLCASSPPQKYNEQFFGPGTRLTVL.

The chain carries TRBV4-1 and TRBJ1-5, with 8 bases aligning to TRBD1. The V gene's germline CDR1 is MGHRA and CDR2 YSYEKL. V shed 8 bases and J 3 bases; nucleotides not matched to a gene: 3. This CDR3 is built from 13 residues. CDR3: CASGQGYNQPQHF. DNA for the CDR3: TGCGCCAGCGGACAGGGATACAATCAGCCCCAGCATTTT.

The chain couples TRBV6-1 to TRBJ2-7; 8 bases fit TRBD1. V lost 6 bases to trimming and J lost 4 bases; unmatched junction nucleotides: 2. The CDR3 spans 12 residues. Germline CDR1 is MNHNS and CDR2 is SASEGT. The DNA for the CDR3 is TGTGCCAGCAGGGGGGACAGGTACGAGCAGTACTTC. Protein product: CASRGDRYEQYF.

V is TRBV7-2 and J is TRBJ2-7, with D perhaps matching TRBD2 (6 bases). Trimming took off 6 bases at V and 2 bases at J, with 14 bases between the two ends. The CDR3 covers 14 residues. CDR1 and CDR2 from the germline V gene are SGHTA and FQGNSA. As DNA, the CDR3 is TGTGCCAGCAGGCGGGACTCCATTACCTACGAGCAGTACTTC. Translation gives CASRRDSITYEQYF.